This entry concerns a single T cell receptor beta chain. Its antigen is not identified. The entry originates in a study of memory CD4+ T cells and cytomegalovirus serostatus. In the study overall: This sample comes from healthy Belgian adults, several CMV seropositive, roughly 22 seronegative. Study-wide results and limits: Each of 60 to 80 CMV-associated TCRbeta sequences occurred in one to five individuals. Median bootstrapped AUC for CMV status was about 0.96 originally, less than 0.93 US-trained.

The sort gate was single viable CD3+CD4+CD8-CD45RO+ cells for memory CD4+ T cells. Positive selection with CD4 microbeads enriched total CD4+ T cells. The trim removed 5 bases at V and 4 bases at J, leaving 15 bases unmatched. The CDR3 has 17 amino acids. Germline CDR1 and CDR2: SEHNR and FQNEAQ (reference sequence). Measured with immunoSEQ multiplex PCR; TCRdb has only the in-frame clones, and not every one. The sample yields around 99,000 clones, 75% to 85% seen once. The sequencing sample was made of memory CD4+ T cells from blood. The TCR originated in an adult in good health and CMV-seropositive. This chain joins TRBV7-9 and TRBJ2-3; 7 nucleotides match TRBD1. This CDR3 reads CASSPINYRTGADTQYF. The CDR3 coding sequence is TGTGCCAGCAGCCCAATAAATTATCGGACAGGAGCAGATACGCAGTATTTT.